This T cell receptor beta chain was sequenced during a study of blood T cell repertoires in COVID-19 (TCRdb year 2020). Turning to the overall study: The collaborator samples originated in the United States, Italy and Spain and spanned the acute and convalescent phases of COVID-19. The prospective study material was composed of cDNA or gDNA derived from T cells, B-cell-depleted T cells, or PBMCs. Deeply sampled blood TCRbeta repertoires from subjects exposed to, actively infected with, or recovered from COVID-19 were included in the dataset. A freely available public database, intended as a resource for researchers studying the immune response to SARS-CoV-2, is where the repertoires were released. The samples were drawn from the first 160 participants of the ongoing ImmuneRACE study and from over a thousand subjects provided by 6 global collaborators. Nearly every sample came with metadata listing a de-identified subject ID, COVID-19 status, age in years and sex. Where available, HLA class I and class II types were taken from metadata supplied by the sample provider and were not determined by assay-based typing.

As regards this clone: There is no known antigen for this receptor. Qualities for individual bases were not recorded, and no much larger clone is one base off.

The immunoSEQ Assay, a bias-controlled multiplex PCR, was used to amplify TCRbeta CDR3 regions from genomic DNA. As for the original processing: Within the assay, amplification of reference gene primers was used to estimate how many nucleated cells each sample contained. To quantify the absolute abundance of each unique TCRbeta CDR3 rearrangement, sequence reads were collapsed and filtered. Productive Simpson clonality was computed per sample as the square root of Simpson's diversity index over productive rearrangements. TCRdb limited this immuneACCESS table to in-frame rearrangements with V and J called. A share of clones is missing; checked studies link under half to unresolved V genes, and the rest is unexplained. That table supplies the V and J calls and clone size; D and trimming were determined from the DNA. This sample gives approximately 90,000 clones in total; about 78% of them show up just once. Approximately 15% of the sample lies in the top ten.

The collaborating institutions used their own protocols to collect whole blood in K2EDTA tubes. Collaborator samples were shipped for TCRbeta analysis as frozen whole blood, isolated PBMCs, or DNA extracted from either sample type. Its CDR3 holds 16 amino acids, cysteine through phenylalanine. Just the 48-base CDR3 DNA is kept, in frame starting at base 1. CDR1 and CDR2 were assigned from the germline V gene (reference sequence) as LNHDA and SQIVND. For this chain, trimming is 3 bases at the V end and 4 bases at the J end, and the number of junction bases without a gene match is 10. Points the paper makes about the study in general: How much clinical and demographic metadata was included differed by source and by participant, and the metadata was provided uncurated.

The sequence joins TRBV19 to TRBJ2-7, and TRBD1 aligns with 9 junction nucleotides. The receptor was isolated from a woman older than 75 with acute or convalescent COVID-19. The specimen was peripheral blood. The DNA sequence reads TGTGCCAGTAGTATTGAATACGTGGGGACAGGGTACGAGCAGTACTTC. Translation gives CASSIEYVGTGYEQYF.